This T cell receptor (beta chain) originates from a study of T-cell reconstitution after alpha-beta-depleted transplantation in children. Germline-derived CDR1 and CDR2 are SGHRS and YFSETQ. Deletions cut 0 bases from V and 7 bases from J, with 11 bases between. The CDR3 consists of 14 residues. This clonotype was seen many times. Preparing the TCRbeta library involved the use of unique molecular identifiers. A single record per CDR3 protein comes from TCRdb applying MiXCR to the PCR reads. The repertoire consists of about 200,000 distinct CDR3 sequences, with about 14% occurring once and the leading ten covering 13%.

This sample comprised PBMCs from the stem cell graft donor, obtained from the stem cell graft. The rearrangement joins TRBV5-1 to TRBJ1-5; no clear D. This sequence was found in a human donor who donated a stem cell graft to a child with acute lymphoblastic leukemia. CDR3 nucleotide sequence: TGCGCCAGCAGCTTGGGCTTCTCAGAACAGCCCCAGCATTTT. Protein: CASSLGFSEQPQHF. The full variable domain, with the rest looked up from reference TRBV5-1 and TRBJ1-5, is KAGVTQTPRYLIKTRGQQVTLSCSPISGHRSVSWYQQTPGQGLQFLFEYFSETQRNKGNFPGRFSGRQFSNSRSEMNVSTLELGDSALYLCASSLGFSEQPQHFGDGTRLSIL.